The 22 T cell receptor beta chains in this list originate from one sample, sequenced in a study of blood T cell repertoires in COVID-19. Sequencing was performed with immunoSEQ multiplex PCR; in TCRdb, only in-frame clones are kept and a portion is missing. The sample has 100,000 to 110,000 clones, roughly 80% seen once. The sequenced material came from peripheral blood. The receptors here all came from a man in his 70s with active or convalescent COVID-19.

The rearrangement links TRBV19 to TRBJ1-3; weak D call: TRBD1 (6 bases). Germline CDR1 reads LNHDA; CDR2 reads SQIVND (reference sequence). The CDR3 has 15 residues. V was shortened by 2 bases and J by 2 bases, with 10 bases between the two germline ends. The CDR3 loop reads CASSISGGTGNTIYF. The CDR3 DNA sequence: TGTGCCAGTAGTATATCGGGGGGCACTGGAAACACCATATATTTT.

This clone has just a few counts. This chain joins TRBV19 and TRBJ1-1; 9 nucleotides line up with TRBD1. After removal of 8 bases from V and 5 bases from J, the junction contained 21 bases not matched to a gene. Germline CDR1 is LNHDA and CDR2 is SQIVND (reference sequence). This CDR3 is 18 amino acids long. CDR3 sequence reads: CASGKSLNIGTGITEAFF. The CDR3 bases are TGTGCCAGTGGGAAAAGTTTGAACATCGGGACAGGGATTACTGAAGCTTTCTTT.

This clone was seen more than once but under ten times. V and J are TRBV2 and TRBJ2-3; D possibly corresponds to TRBD1 (7 bases). The CDR3 runs to 15 residues. V was shortened by 8 bases and J by 6 bases, with 21 bases between the two germline ends. The germline V gene encodes CDR1 SNHLY and CDR2 FYNNEI. CDR3 sequence: CASGEDRQVVDTQYF. CDR3 in DNA: TGTGCCAGCGGGGAGGACAGGCAAGTGGTGGATACGCAGTATTTT.

The chain recombines TRBV4-1 with TRBJ1-1; 7 positions agree with TRBD1. The CDR3 is 15 residues long. V trimming: 4 bases; J trimming: 2 bases; junction bases outside the gene matches: 7. Germline V CDR1 and CDR2: MGHRA, YSYEKL. The DNA for the CDR3 is TGCGCCAGCAGCCTATCCGGGACAGCAAACACTGAAGCTTTCTTT. Encoded protein: CASSLSGTANTEAFF.

This chain uses TRBV2 with TRBJ2-1, with TRBD1 identical over 8 bases. Germline V lookup: CDR1 SNHLY, CDR2 FYNNEI. The CDR3 is 16 amino acids. J gave up 3 bases and V 6 bases, and 10 bases lay outside the gene matches. The CDR3 protein is CASSRTGQGGYNEQFF. CDR3 sequence (DNA): TGTGCCAGCAGCCGAACCGGACAGGGAGGCTACAATGAGCAGTTCTTC.

The chain has TRBV6-2 or TRBV6-3 and TRBJ2-3; maybe TRBD1 (6 bases). CDR3 length: 13 residues. Trimming shortened V by 4 bases and J by 5 bases, and 10 bases separated the two germline ends. Germline-derived CDR1 and CDR2 are MNHEY and SVGEGT. CDR3 DNA sequence: TGTGCCAGCAGTTCACAGGGCATAGATACGCAGTATTTT. Translating it yields CASSSQGIDTQYF.

The chain recombines TRBV5-4 with TRBJ2-7; no firm D call. Germline V gene sequence: CDR1 SGHNT, CDR2 YYREEE (reference sequence). Trimming took 0 bases from V and 3 from J, leaving 7 bases between them. This CDR3 is 13 amino acids long. CDR3 DNA: TGTGCCAGCAGCTTGGCCGGTCTCTACGAGCAGTACTTC. Its translation is CASSLAGLYEQYF.

The CDR3 nucleotides read TGTGCCAGCAGCTTACTAGCGGGGTTCTCCTACGAGCAGTACTTC. This encodes CASSLLAGFSYEQYF. The gene calls are TRBV7-2 and TRBJ2-7; 9 positions agree with TRBD2. This CDR3 spans 15 amino acids. Trimming removed 2 bases from V and 0 bases from J; junction bases left unmatched: 2. Germline values: CDR1 SGHTA, CDR2 FQGNSA. Filled out from reference TRBV7-2 and TRBJ2-7, the complete variable domain reads GAGVSQSPSNKVTEKGKDVELRCDPISGHTALYWYRQSLGQGLEFLIYFQGNSAPDKSGLPSDRFSAERTGGSVSTLTIQRTQQEDSAVYLCASSLLAGFSYEQYFGPGTRLTVT.

The V call is TRBV4-3, the J call TRBJ2-1; a possible D gene is TRBD2 (5 bases). This CDR3 has 16 amino acids. V lost 3 bases and J lost 10, with 22 bases in between. Per the germline V gene, CDR1 is LGHNA and CDR2 is YSLEER. This CDR3 is CASSQLLGPRPVEQFF. DNA for the CDR3: TGCGCCAGCAGCCAGCTACTAGGGCCCCGCCCGGTGGAGCAGTTCTTC.

The chain joins TRBV29-1 to TRBJ2-7, with 10 bases aligning to TRBD2. After removal of 6 bases from V and 5 bases from J, the junction contained 1 base not matched to a gene. The CDR3 covers 11 residues. Germline CDR1 reads SQVTM; CDR2 reads ANQGSEA. CDR3 amino acids: CSVAGGDEQYF. The CDR3 DNA is TGCAGCGTAGCGGGAGGGGACGAGCAGTACTTC.

This clone has only one observation. The rearrangement uses TRBV7-6 and TRBJ1-5, with D maybe TRBD1 (5 bases). Germline-derived CDR1 and CDR2 are SGHVS and FNYEAQ. The ends were cut back, 4 bases at V and 2 bases at J, with 12 bases in the middle. The CDR3 contains 15 residues. CDR3 bases: TGTGCCAGCAGCTCGCTAGGGGAGGGCAATCAGCCCCAGCATTTT. This translates into CASSSLGEGNQPQHF.

This chain uses TRBV7-2 with TRBJ2-3; TRBD1 might be the D (6 bases). This CDR3 is built from 16 residues. Germline assignment: CDR1 SGHTA and CDR2 FQGNSA. Trimming removed 2 bases from V and 2 bases from J, with 14 bases in between. CDR3 nucleotide sequence: TGTGCCAGCAGCTTACAGGGGACCCCCTCCACAGATACGCAGTATTTT. This sequence encodes CASSLQGTPSTDTQYF.

This sequence joins TRBV6-4 and TRBJ2-7; TRBD1 agrees at 7 bases. Per the germline V gene, CDR1 is MRHNA and CDR2 is SNTAGT. CDR3 size: 17 residues. The ends lost 2 bases at V and 2 bases at J; junction bases unmatched: 12. The DNA of the CDR3 is TGTGCCAGCAGTGACGTCCACCGGGACAGATTTACCTACGAGCAGTACTTC. Protein product: CASSDVHRDRFTYEQYF.

The chain is built from TRBV13 and TRBJ2-3; TRBD1 agrees at 9 bases. J lost 4 bases, V lost 0 bases, and 8 bases had no gene match. The germline V gene has CDR1 PRHDT and CDR2 FYEKMQ (reference sequence). The CDR3 extends over 17 amino acids. The CDR3, as DNA: TGTGCCAGCAGCTTAGGAGAGACAGGGGGTATAGCAGATACGCAGTATTTT. Its translation: CASSLGETGGIADTQYF.

V is TRBV5-1 and J is TRBJ1-1; tentatively, D is TRBD1 (6 bases). V gave up 9 bases and J gave up 4 bases, with 22 bases separating them. CDR1 and CDR2 from the germline V gene are SGHRS and YFSETQ. There are 15 residues in the CDR3. The CDR3 sequence: CATSQTGAGGTEAFF. For the CDR3, the DNA is TGCGCCACCAGTCAAACGGGGGCGGGGGGCACTGAAGCTTTCTTT.

This chain links TRBV7-9 with TRBJ1-1; TRBD1 aligns across 7 bases. CDR1 SEHNR and CDR2 FQNEAQ come from the germline V gene (reference sequence). The CDR3 has 13 amino acids. The V gene end was trimmed by 0 bases and the J gene end by 8 bases; junction bases not matched to a gene: 3. DNA for the CDR3: TGTGCCAGCAGCTTAGCTAGGGGGCTGGAAGCTTTCTTT. Protein sequence: CASSLARGLEAFF.

The chain uses TRBV19 and TRBJ1-6, with a weak D call TRBD1 (6 bases). V lost 4 bases to trimming and J lost 0 bases, with 7 bases between them. This CDR3 is 15 amino acids long. Germline V gives CDR1 LNHDA, CDR2 SQIVND (reference sequence). The CDR3 reads CASSTDSSYNSPLHF. The CDR3 DNA reads as TGTGCCAGTAGTACGGACAGCTCCTATAATTCACCCCTCCACTTT.

This clone has only one observation. This chain connects TRBV5-1 to TRBJ1-3; the D is unclear. Germline lookup yields CDR1 SGHRS and CDR2 YFSETQ. The CDR3 extends over 16 amino acids. V was pared by 0 bases and J by 3 bases, with 13 bases between. This CDR3 is CASSLAEVGFGNTIYF. The CDR3 DNA follows: TGCGCCAGCAGCTTGGCCGAGGTAGGATTTGGAAACACCATATATTTT.

V is TRBV3-1 (or the pseudogene TRBV3-2) and J is TRBJ1-1; D is ambiguous. The CDR3 is 13 amino acids. The germline V and J ends were trimmed by 4 bases and 0 bases, with 6 bases remaining between them. Germline assignment: CDR1 LGHDT and CDR2 YNNKEL (reference sequence). The CDR3 sequence is CASSRGVNTEAFF. The CDR3 DNA follows: TGTGCCAGCAGCCGCGGGGTGAACACTGAAGCTTTCTTT.

This clone has only a few counts. This sequence joins TRBV14 and TRBJ2-2; 8 bases fit TRBD2. This CDR3 spans 15 amino acids. The germline gives CDR1 SGHDN, CDR2 FVKESK. Trimming took 1 base from V and 7 from J; bases not matched to a gene: 5. CDR3 sequence: CASSQGTAGVGELFF. The DNA for the CDR3 is TGTGCCAGCAGCCAAGGGACAGCGGGAGTCGGGGAGCTGTTTTTT.

The V gene is TRBV28, the J gene TRBJ1-3; weak D call: TRBD1 (5 bases). CDR1 is MDHEN and CDR2 is SYDVKM in the germline V gene. The CDR3 sequence is 12 residues long. With 7 bases removed from V and 10 bases from J, the gap between germline ends came to 14 bases. Here the CDR3 reads CASTATGGTIYF. For the CDR3, the DNA is TGTGCCAGCACCGCGACGGGGGGAACCATATATTTT.

This rearrangement joins TRBV19 to TRBJ2-3, with 7 bases lining up with TRBD2. Per germline, CDR1 LNHDA and CDR2 SQIVND (reference sequence). V was clipped by 5 bases and J by 5 bases; unmatched bases: 10. This CDR3 has 15 amino acids. CDR3 amino acids: CASSPRGLAGDTQYF. The DNA of the CDR3 is TGTGCCAGTAGTCCCAGAGGGTTAGCGGGAGATACGCAGTATTTT.